This T cell receptor (beta chain) was sequenced for a study of CD8+ T cells in alopecia areata. In the study overall: Treatment of the treated patients consisted of oral tofacitinib, 5 to 10 mg twice daily. Whole-study findings and limits: Resident alphabeta T-cell populations of normal skin are likewise subject to sequencing in scalp samples. Possibly as an HLA-related effect, TCR sharing across patients appeared less clear than in mice. Clonality was higher in lesional than normal scalp, especially in alopecia totalis/universalis.

As concerns this clone: Its specificity is unknown.

RNA, once extracted, was reverse transcribed into cDNA for use as the sequencing template. Method: immunoSEQ multiplex PCR; TCRdb's copy keeps in-frame clones and lacks some. Among more than 200,000 clones listed, roughly two thirds were seen once. This CDR3 comprises 15 residues. Germline V gene lookup returns CDR1 SGHTA and CDR2 FQGNSA. V gave up 0 bases and J gave up 8 bases, with 16 bases separating them. The source material was CD4+ T cells sorted from blood, sampled at week 0. The clonotype originates from a human donor with alopecia areata. The V call is TRBV7-2, the J call TRBJ1-2; tentatively, D is TRBD1 (5 bases). The CDR3 reads CASSLAGATEGGYTF. The CDR3 bases are TGTGCCAGCAGCTTAGCCGGGGCAACCGAGGGGGGCTACACCTTC.